This is a list of T cell receptor beta chains from one sample in a study of T cells in Graves' hyperthyroidism and ophthalmopathy. TCRdb used MiXCR to reprocess the multiplex PCR reads, holding one entry per CDR3 protein. The sample includes a few hundred thousand distinct CDR3 sequences, 20% to 30% of them seen just once. Material: blood. These receptor sequences come from a man in his fifties with Graves' hyperthyroidism. Both conserved end residues are trimmed from each CDR3. Fields, in order: J gene, V gene, CDR3 protein.

J gene: TRBJ2-3
V gene: TRBV11-2
CDR3 protein: ASSLGVAGEDTDTQY

J gene: TRBJ2-1
V gene: TRBV7-9
CDR3 protein: ASRLAGANEQF

J gene: TRBJ1-4
V gene: TRBV28
CDR3 protein: ASRATGNEKLF

J gene: TRBJ1-1
V gene: TRBV6-1
CDR3 protein: ASRELGMGDRNTEAF

J gene: TRBJ2-1
V gene: TRBV11-2
CDR3 protein: ASSSGLAGAGEQF

J gene: TRBJ2-7
V gene: TRBV2
CDR3 protein: ASADRVSYEQY

J gene: TRBJ2-7
V gene: TRBV6-1
CDR3 protein: ASRPRSAATYEQY

J gene: TRBJ2-5
V gene: TRBV5-4
CDR3 protein: ASSPAGSRETQY

J gene: TRBJ1-2
V gene: TRBV7-9
CDR3 protein: ASSFGQGDGYT

J gene: TRBJ1-4
V gene: TRBV30
CDR3 protein: ACPPPGQGAAEKLF

J gene: TRBJ2-1
V gene: TRBV5-1
CDR3 protein: ASSLGGGPHEQF

J gene: TRBJ2-7
V gene: TRBV9
CDR3 protein: ASSDGRGYEQY

J gene: TRBJ2-7
V gene: TRBV7-9
CDR3 protein: ASSLVGREGRYEQY

J gene: TRBJ1-1
V gene: TRBV19
CDR3 protein: ASSISGQMNTEAF

J gene: TRBJ2-3
V gene: TRBV24-1
CDR3 protein: ATSELTSGSSSDTQY

J gene: TRBJ2-1
V gene: TRBV12-3/TRBV12-4
CDR3 protein: ASSPGLAGGHEQF

J gene: TRBJ2-3
V gene: TRBV9
CDR3 protein: ASSVDNEITDTQY

J gene: TRBJ1-2
V gene: TRBV20-1
CDR3 protein: SAIPQGYGYT

J gene: TRBJ1-4
V gene: TRBV15
CDR3 protein: ATSRDGAESAF

J gene: TRBJ2-1
V gene: TRBV3-1
CDR3 protein: ASSQETRGGEQF

J gene: TRBJ2-7
V gene: TRBV3-1
CDR3 protein: ASSRLLAGVYEQY

J gene: TRBJ2-1
V gene: TRBV7-9
CDR3 protein: ASSLGGADNEQF

J gene: TRBJ2-2
V gene: TRBV12-3/TRBV12-4
CDR3 protein: ASSFANGELF

J gene: TRBJ2-2
V gene: TRBV7-9
CDR3 protein: ASSALLRVDGGELF

J gene: TRBJ2-3
V gene: TRBV12-3/TRBV12-4
CDR3 protein: ASSRLASSTDTQY

J gene: TRBJ2-1
V gene: TRBV28
CDR3 protein: ASSPPGDSYNEQF

J gene: TRBJ1-1
V gene: TRBV29-1
CDR3 protein: SVDGDAEAF

J gene: TRBJ2-2
V gene: TRBV28
CDR3 protein: ASKGAGGNTGELF

J gene: TRBJ2-3
V gene: TRBV7-9
CDR3 protein: ASAAGGQDTQY

J gene: TRBJ2-1
V gene: TRBV3-1
CDR3 protein: ASSQVSSGSGQF

J gene: TRBJ2-2
V gene: TRBV10-3
CDR3 protein: AISDIGGWTSGNTGELF

J gene: TRBJ1-2
V gene: TRBV18
CDR3 protein: ASSPQPANYGYT

J gene: TRBJ1-4
V gene: TRBV20-1
CDR3 protein: SAARDGNEKLF

J gene: TRBJ1-1
V gene: TRBV20-1
CDR3 protein: SASRQNTEAF

J gene: TRBJ2-3
V gene: TRBV5-1
CDR3 protein: ASSFRLGTDTQY

J gene: TRBJ2-3
V gene: TRBV29-1
CDR3 protein: SADGMAGSTDTQY

J gene: TRBJ1-1
V gene: TRBV5-1
CDR3 protein: ASSVRDRGRRNTGAF

J gene: TRBJ2-1
V gene: TRBV7-2
CDR3 protein: ASSLGPRAHNEQF

J gene: TRBJ2-5
V gene: TRBV20-1
CDR3 protein: SVAELAEGETQY

J gene: TRBJ1-1
V gene: TRBV9
CDR3 protein: ASSVGSGTAMNTEAF

J gene: TRBJ2-5
V gene: TRBV20-1
CDR3 protein: SASSTSGGPQETQY

J gene: TRBJ2-7
V gene: TRBV27
CDR3 protein: ASSEVGIDSGSSYEQY

J gene: TRBJ2-1
V gene: TRBV24-1
CDR3 protein: ATSYVSNEQF

J gene: TRBJ2-1
V gene: TRBV27
CDR3 protein: ASSPTTGQGYNEQF

J gene: TRBJ2-1
V gene: TRBV7-9
CDR3 protein: ASSALARRSYNEQF

J gene: TRBJ2-1
V gene: TRBV20-1
CDR3 protein: SARGAGGGEQF

J gene: TRBJ2-1
V gene: TRBV28
CDR3 protein: ASSFQAPRTVDQF

J gene: TRBJ2-7
V gene: TRBV6-6
CDR3 protein: ASSYSSRAREQY

J gene: TRBJ2-7
V gene: TRBV5-1
CDR3 protein: ASSFSSGTEQY

J gene: TRBJ2-1
V gene: TRBV4-2
CDR3 protein: ASSQVLAADNEQF

J gene: TRBJ2-7
V gene: TRBV29-1
CDR3 protein: SVRTSGPYEQY

J gene: TRBJ1-2
V gene: TRBV6-1
CDR3 protein: ASSPMLYYGYT

J gene: TRBJ1-4
V gene: TRBV2
CDR3 protein: ASSVRTENEKLF

J gene: TRBJ2-3
V gene: TRBV2
CDR3 protein: ASSGGTHTDTQY

J gene: TRBJ2-7
V gene: TRBV3-1
CDR3 protein: ASSQGEGRLALYEQY